This T cell receptor (beta chain) appears in the sequencing data of a study of blood T cell repertoires in COVID-19. For the study at large: Acute and convalescent COVID-19 specimens originated in the United States, Italy and Spain. Sample material is recorded as cDNA or gDNA derived from T cells, B-cell-depleted T cells, or PBMCs.

In the original workflow: Cell counts per sample came from amplifying reference gene primers. Data came from immunoSEQ multiplex PCR; TCRdb stores just in-frame clones and leaves some out. V and J calls and clone size come straight from that table; D and trimming were deduced from the DNA. Among 95,000 to 100,000 clones listed, roughly four fifths were seen once. Germline V gene data show CDR1 as MGHDK and CDR2 as SYGVNS. Trimming removed 8 bases from V and 7 bases from J; junction bases left unmatched: 7. The CDR3 sequence is 13 residues long. V and J are TRBV25-1 and TRBJ1-4; 7 bases agree with TRBD1. Material: peripheral blood. This sequence originates from a man between 65 and 85 years old with acute or convalescent COVID-19. The CDR3 coding sequence is TGTGCCAGCTCGGGACAGAGGATTGAAAAACTGTTTTTT. Amino acids: CASSGQRIEKLFF.